This T cell receptor (beta chain) was recorded in a study of blood T cell repertoires in COVID-19. About the research overall: Some COVID-19 samples were acute and others convalescent; all came from the United States, Italy and Spain. T cells, B-cell-depleted T cells, or PBMCs supplied cDNA or gDNA.

In the original workflow: The authors estimated nucleated cell counts from reference gene primer amplification. Clones were read by immunoSEQ multiplex PCR, and TCRdb kept only the in-frame ones, dropping some. V and J calls plus clone size are reproduced from that table; the DNA served to infer D and trimming. The sample records tens of thousands of clones, around 81% being singletons. CDR1 and CDR2 from the germline V gene are SGHTA and FQGNSA. The CDR3 extends over 18 amino acids. Trimming took 4 bases from V and 4 from J, leaving 26 bases between them. Seattle-derived patients entered the study during active infection and were followed longitudinally.

The sample was peripheral blood. V and J are TRBV7-2 and TRBJ2-7; D possibly corresponds to TRBD2 (5 bases). The origin of this receptor is an elderly man with COVID-19, enrolled during active disease. CDR3 amino acids: CASSSPPAGVGITYEQYF. The CDR3 region has the DNA TGTGCCAGCAGCTCCCCCCCGGCGGGTGTAGGGATCACGTACGAGCAGTACTTC. Full variable domain (outside the CDR3, taken from reference TRBV7-2 and TRBJ2-7): GAGVSQSPSNKVTEKGKDVELRCDPISGHTALYWYRQSLGQGLEFLIYFQGNSAPDKSGLPSDRFSAERTGGSVSTLTIQRTQQEDSAVYLCASSSPPAGVGITYEQYFGPGTRLTVT.